Shown below are 15 T cell receptor beta chains from a single sample sequenced in a study of cytomegalovirus exposure and HLA in healthy donors. This PCR relied on a set of 60 Vbeta primers and 13 Jbeta primers. Only in-frame clones appear in the TCRdb table, and some are missing; sequencing was by immunoSEQ multiplex PCR. Among about 200,000 clones, around 80% were seen once, and the ten largest hold roughly 0.7%. Sequenced material: PBMCs. The source is a boy younger than 10 in good health and CMV-seronegative.

This clone was counted only a few times. The gene calls are TRBV5-6 and TRBJ2-6; D remains ambiguous. CDR3 length equals 17 residues. The V end was cut by 3 bases, the J end by 0 bases, with 13 bases between. In germline, CDR1 is SGHDT, CDR2 YYEEEE. This chain's CDR3 is CASSWASFLSGANVLTF. CDR3 nucleotide sequence: TGTGCCAGCAGCTGGGCCAGTTTTCTCTCTGGGGCCAACGTCCTGACTTTC.

The gene calls are TRBV20-1 and TRBJ2-5; possibly TRBD1 for D (5 bases). This CDR3 region has 11 residues. V gave up 7 bases and J gave up 5 bases, with 11 bases separating them. Germline V gene data show CDR1 as DFQATT and CDR2 as SNEGSKA (reference sequence). The CDR3 bases are TGCAGTGTCAGGGCATTGGAGACCCAGTACTTC. This translates into CSVRALETQYF.

The chain combines TRBV11-2 with TRBJ2-1; tentative D call: TRBD2 (6 bases). In germline, CDR1 is SGHAT, CDR2 FQNNGV. Trimming shortened V by 5 bases and J by 7 bases, and 21 bases separated the two germline ends. This CDR3 region has 16 residues. CDR3 residues: CASSLTGTPLANEQFF. The DNA of the CDR3 is TGTGCCAGCAGCCTAACCGGGACTCCCCTTGCAAATGAGCAGTTCTTC.

The chain combines TRBV11-1 with TRBJ2-2, with D unresolved. From germline, CDR1 is SGHAT and CDR2 FQDESV (reference sequence). This CDR3 has 16 amino acids. Trimming removed 1 base at V and 0 bases at J, with 9 bases between. The CDR3 region is CASSLVTQPNTGELFF. In DNA form, the CDR3 reads TGTGCCAGCAGCTTAGTAACTCAACCGAACACCGGGGAGCTGTTTTTT.

The rearrangement uses TRBV5-4 and TRBJ2-7; TRBD1 aligns across 7 bases. The CDR3 runs to 14 residues. Trimming took 6 bases from V and 1 from J; bases not matched to a gene: 7. In germline, CDR1 is SGHNT, CDR2 YYREEE (reference sequence). In nucleotides, the CDR3 is TGTGCCAGCACCTCCGGGACAGATTCCTACGAGCAGTACTTC. Translation gives CASTSGTDSYEQYF.

The genes are TRBV6-1 and TRBJ1-1; 8 bases fit TRBD1. The CDR3 is 14 residues long. Looked up from germline, CDR1 is MNHNS and CDR2 is SASEGT. Trimming took 6 bases from V and 1 from J; bases not matched to a gene: 4. The CDR3 here is CASSDQGANTEAFF. The CDR3 DNA reads TGTGCCAGCAGCGACCAGGGGGCGAACACTGAAGCTTTCTTT.

The gene calls are TRBV7-8 and TRBJ2-3; perhaps TRBD2 as D (5 bases). This CDR3 contains 17 residues. The V end was cut by 2 bases, the J end by 0 bases, with 15 bases between. CDR1 is SGHVS and CDR2 is FQNEAQ in the germline V gene. The CDR3 DNA follows: TGTGCCAGCAGCTTAAGTAGTGGGAGAGCTAGCACAGATACGCAGTATTTT. This sequence encodes CASSLSSGRASTDTQYF.

Points on this clone: In the same sample, other DNA sequences code for this CDR3. This chain connects TRBV27 to TRBJ1-5, with 7 bases matching TRBD1. The V and J ends lost 4 bases and 0 bases, in that order; junction bases with no gene match: 3. The CDR3 spans 15 residues. Germline V CDR1 and CDR2: MNHEY, SMNVEV (reference sequence). CDR3 protein: CASSSTGFSNQPQHF. Written as DNA, the CDR3 is TGTGCCAGCAGTTCGACAGGGTTTAGCAATCAGCCCCAGCATTTT.

V and J are TRBV9 and TRBJ2-5, with 7 bases fitting TRBD1. V was clipped by 4 bases and J by 1 base; unmatched bases: 7. The germline gives CDR1 SGDLS, CDR2 YYNGEE. This CDR3 contains 15 residues. CDR3 amino acids: CASSLQDRPQETQYF. CDR3 in DNA: TGTGCCAGCAGCCTACAGGACAGGCCCCAAGAGACCCAGTACTTC.

V usage is TRBV7-3 and J usage is TRBJ2-5, with 10 bases aligning to TRBD1. V shed 1 base, J shed 7 bases, and the junction held 3 bases outside the gene matches. This CDR3 has 14 residues. Germline CDR1 is SGHTA and CDR2 is FQGTGA. The CDR3 reads CASSLIGDRGTQYF. The CDR3 nucleotides read TGTGCCAGCAGCTTAATCGGGGACAGGGGGACCCAGTACTTC.

The chain combines TRBV10-1 with TRBJ2-1; the match to TRBD2 covers 8 bases. After removal of 6 bases from V and 0 bases from J, the junction contained 7 bases not matched to a gene. The V gene's germline CDR1 is WNHNN and CDR2 SYGVQD (reference sequence). The CDR3 spans 16 residues. CDR3 sequence (DNA): TGCGCCAGCAGCGACTTAGCGGGAAGCTCCTACAATGAGCAGTTCTTC. Protein: CASSDLAGSSYNEQFF.

The CDR3 bases are TGTGCCAGCAGTGAATTGTACAGTTCCTACGAGCAGTACTTC. The encoded protein is CASSELYSSYEQYF. The J gene is TRBJ2-7, the V gene TRBV25-1; unclear D gene. CDR3 length: 14 residues. Trimming removed 1 base at V and 1 base at J, with 8 bases between. Per germline, CDR1 MGHDK and CDR2 SYGVNS.

The chain combines TRBV5-1 with TRBJ2-5; possible D gene TRBD2, 5 bases. Germline assignment: CDR1 SGHRS and CDR2 YFSETQ. Trimming shortened V by 4 bases and J by 0 bases, and 10 bases separated the two germline ends. This CDR3 spans 14 amino acids. The CDR3 loop reads CASSAAGYQETQYF. The CDR3, as DNA: TGCGCCAGCAGCGCGGCGGGCTACCAAGAGACCCAGTACTTC.

The CDR3 is CASSIDYSNTGELFF. The CDR3 DNA reads as TGTGCCAGTAGTATAGACTATTCGAACACCGGGGAGCTGTTTTTT. This chain uses TRBV19 with TRBJ2-2; D call uncertain. Germline CDR1 LNHDA, CDR2 SQIVND (reference sequence). The CDR3 covers 15 residues. With 0 bases removed from V and 0 bases from J, the gap between germline ends came to 5 bases.

The chain has TRBV14 and TRBJ1-5; TRBD1 is a possible D gene (6 bases). In germline, CDR1 is SGHDN, CDR2 FVKESK. The length of the CDR3 is 13 residues. Trimming took 3 bases from V and 6 from J, leaving 9 bases between them. DNA of the CDR3: TGTGCCAGCAGCCAGTTCAGGGGTCAGCCCCAGCATTTT. Translated, it gives CASSQFRGQPQHF. The entire variable domain, with the rest obtained from reference TRBV14 and TRBJ1-5, is as follows: EAGVTQFPSHSVIEKGQTVTLRCDPISGHDNLYWYRRVMGKEIKFLLHFVKESKQDESGMPNNRFLAERTGGTYSTLKVQPAELEDSGVYFCASSQFRGQPQHFGDGTRLSIL.